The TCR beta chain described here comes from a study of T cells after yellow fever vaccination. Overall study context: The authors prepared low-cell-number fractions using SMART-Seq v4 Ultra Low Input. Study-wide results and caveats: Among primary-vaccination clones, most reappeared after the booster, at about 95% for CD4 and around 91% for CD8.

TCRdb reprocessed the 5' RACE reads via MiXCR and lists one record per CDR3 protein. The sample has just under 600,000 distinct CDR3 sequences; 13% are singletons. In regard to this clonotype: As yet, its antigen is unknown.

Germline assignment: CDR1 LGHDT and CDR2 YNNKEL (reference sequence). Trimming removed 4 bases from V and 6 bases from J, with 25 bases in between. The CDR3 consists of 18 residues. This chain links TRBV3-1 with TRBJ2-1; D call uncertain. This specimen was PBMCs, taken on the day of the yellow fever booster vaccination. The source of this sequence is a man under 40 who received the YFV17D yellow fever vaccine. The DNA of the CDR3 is TGTGCCAGCAGCCCAGGCGGTCTTTGGCTAACGGCGCGCAATGAGCAGTTCTTC. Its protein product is CASSPGGLWLTARNEQFF.